A single sample is the source of the 27 T cell receptor beta chains below, sequenced in a study of CXCR3-negative and CXCR3-positive naive CD8 T cells. The authors made the TRB cDNA libraries by 5' RACE using UMI labels. After re-calling the 5' RACE reads, TCRdb lists one entry per CDR3 protein, DNA absent. Seen in this sample are 100,000 or so distinct CDR3 sequences; the ten most common clones hold 1.5% to 2%. Sample: naive CXCR3- CD8+ T cells from blood. Documented subset: CD45RO-CCR7+CD27+CD95- naive CD8+ T cells lacking CXCR3 (TNR3-). These receptors originate from a human donor in good health. Some clones in this sample may be carry-over from other donors' samples.

The rearrangement links TRBV29-1 to TRBJ2-5. This CDR3 contains 13 residues. Germline-derived CDR1 and CDR2 are SQVTM and ANQGSEA. The CDR3 is CSVDLETQETQYF.

The rearrangement links TRBV6-5 to TRBJ2-1; lacking DNA, the TRBD1 call made by TCRdb goes unchecked. Germline V gene data show CDR1 as MNHEY and CDR2 as SVGAGI. The CDR3 contains 13 residues. The CDR3 reads CASSYRGVDEQFF.

The chain couples TRBV6-2 or TRBV6-3 to TRBJ2-1; TCRdb's assignment of TRBD2 cannot be checked, as there is no DNA. The CDR3 runs 16 residues. CDR1 and CDR2 (germline): MNHEY, SVGEGT. The CDR3 loop is CASSSGEGGTYNEQFF.

The CDR3 protein is CASSRPGQGDEQFF. V is TRBV7-2 and J is TRBJ2-1; checking the TCRdb D call of TRBD1 is not possible without DNA. The CDR3 is 14 residues long. Germline lookup yields CDR1 SGHTA and CDR2 FQGNSA.

The J gene is TRBJ2-1, the V gene TRBV7-9; without DNA, the TCRdb call of TRBD1 cannot be checked. CDR1 is SEHNR, CDR2 FQNEAQ, per germline (reference sequence). The CDR3 spans 16 residues. The CDR3 loop reads CASSNNDRAMDNEQFF.

The V gene is TRBV6-1, the J gene TRBJ1-5; with no DNA, the TCRdb D assignment of TRBD1 cannot be verified. Per the germline V gene, CDR1 is MNHNS and CDR2 is SASEGT. CDR3 length equals 16 residues. CDR3 sequence reads: CASIPGTGDSNQPQHF.

The chain carries TRBV29-1 and TRBJ1-2; the TRBD1 assignment by TCRdb is unverifiable without DNA. This CDR3 has 14 residues. Germline CDR1 and CDR2: SQVTM and ANQGSEA. CDR3: CSVVGTGVQGGYTF.

The chain employs TRBV29-1 and TRBJ2-7; lacking DNA, the TRBD1 call made by TCRdb goes unchecked. Germline V gives CDR1 SQVTM, CDR2 ANQGSEA. The CDR3 sequence is 14 residues long. The CDR3: CSAKLRDRGYEQYF.

V usage is TRBV7-2 and J usage is TRBJ2-5; as DNA is missing, the TRBD2 call by TCRdb cannot be tested. Looked up from germline, CDR1 is SGHTA and CDR2 is FQGNSA. This CDR3 region has 16 residues. Here the CDR3 reads CASSPGSGGAGETQYF.

This chain links TRBV28 with TRBJ2-5; TCRdb names TRBD1, which stays unverified in the absence of DNA. The CDR3 spans 13 residues. Germline assignment: CDR1 MDHEN and CDR2 SYDVKM. This CDR3 is CASSQTGRETQYF.

The V gene is TRBV9, the J gene TRBJ2-1; TCRdb outputs TRBD1, but without DNA this stays unchecked. Germline V CDR1 and CDR2: SGDLS, YYNGEE. This CDR3 region has 15 residues. CDR3 region: CASSPAGLGHNEQFF.

This chain uses TRBV5-6 with TRBJ2-1; TCRdb indicates TRBD1, and absent DNA this call remains unverified. The CDR3 covers 15 residues. Germline V lookup: CDR1 SGHDT, CDR2 YYEEEE. This CDR3 reads CASSLEGGPNNEQFF.

This chain links TRBV12-3 or TRBV12-4 with TRBJ1-1. The CDR3 is 13 residues long. CDR3 protein: CASSSGMNTEAFF.

The chain combines TRBV27 with TRBJ2-1; lacking DNA, the TRBD1 call made by TCRdb goes unchecked. The CDR3 has 13 amino acids. From germline, CDR1 is MNHEY and CDR2 SMNVEV (reference sequence). CDR3: CASSYKGASEQFF.

The chain links TRBV4-2 to TRBJ2-7; without DNA, the TCRdb call of TRBD2 cannot be checked. Germline CDR1 reads LGHNA; CDR2 reads YNFKEQ. The CDR3 length is 14 residues. CDR3 sequence: CASSQDRTSNEQYF.

The rearrangement uses TRBV4-3 and TRBJ2-7. The CDR3 sequence is 15 residues long. The germline CDR1 and CDR2 sequences are LGHNA and YSLEER. The CDR3: CASSQDAGGSYEQYF.

The chain combines TRBV14 with TRBJ2-2. Germline CDR1 and CDR2: SGHDN and FVKESK. The length of the CDR3 is 16 residues. The CDR3: CASSQVLAGSTGELFF. The full variable domain, completed using reference TRBV14 and TRBJ2-2, is EAGVTQFPSHSVIEKGQTVTLRCDPISGHDNLYWYRRVMGKEIKFLLHFVKESKQDESGMPNNRFLAERTGGTYSTLKVQPAELEDSGVYFCASSQVLAGSTGELFFGEGSRLTVL.

The chain carries TRBV4-1 and TRBJ1-6. The CDR3 is 15 residues long. Germline CDR1 MGHRA, CDR2 YSYEKL. CDR3 amino acids: CASSHGVRSNSPLHF.

V usage is TRBV7-9 and J usage is TRBJ1-1; TCRdb reports TRBD1, a call that lacks DNA to check it against. The germline V gene has CDR1 SEHNR and CDR2 FQNEAQ (reference sequence). This CDR3 region has 16 residues. This CDR3 reads CASSLPGQGGWTEAFF. Full variable domain (remainder filled in from reference TRBV7-9 and TRBJ1-1): DTGVSQNPRHKITKRGQNVTFRCDPISEHNRLYWYRQTLGQGPEFLTYFQNEAQLEKSRLLSDRFSAERPKGSFSTLEIQRTEQGDSAMYLCASSLPGQGGWTEAFFGQGTRLTVV.

This chain uses TRBV7-3 with TRBJ2-3; TCRdb selects TRBD2, and the lack of DNA leaves this call unchecked. CDR1 and CDR2 (germline): SGHTA, FQGTGA. The CDR3 spans 13 residues. CDR3 residues: CASSLGGGGTQYF.

CDR3 region: CSARDTGVAYEQYF. V gene TRBV20-1 combines with J gene TRBJ2-7; TCRdb outputs TRBD2, but without DNA this stays unchecked. Per germline, CDR1 DFQATT and CDR2 SNEGSKA (reference sequence). The CDR3 extends over 14 amino acids.

The V call is TRBV29-1, the J call TRBJ1-3; TCRdb indicates TRBD1, and absent DNA this call remains unverified. The CDR3 extends over 17 amino acids. Germline CDR1 is SQVTM and CDR2 is ANQGSEA. CDR3 residues: CSVEEDRGNSYGNTIYF.

The chain carries TRBV20-1 and TRBJ2-3; TCRdb indicates TRBD2, and absent DNA this call remains unverified. The length of the CDR3 is 14 residues. Per the germline V gene, CDR1 is DFQATT and CDR2 is SNEGSKA (reference sequence). This CDR3 is CSARDLGGTDTQYF.

This chain connects TRBV4-1 to TRBJ1-5. In germline, CDR1 is MGHRA, CDR2 YSYEKL. The CDR3 loop spans 14 amino acids. This CDR3 is CASSQDVSNQPQHF.

V is TRBV5-1 and J is TRBJ2-7; TCRdb picks TRBD1, but there is no DNA to check that call. Germline V gene data show CDR1 as SGHRS and CDR2 as YFSETQ. CDR3 length equals 13 residues. CDR3 amino acids: CASSQGTEYEQYF.

This chain links TRBV7-9 with TRBJ1-1. Germline V lookup: CDR1 SEHNR, CDR2 FQNEAQ (reference sequence). The CDR3 spans 12 residues. This chain's CDR3 is CASSSIGTEAFF.

The rearrangement links TRBV6-6 to TRBJ1-1. Germline lookup yields CDR1 MNHNY and CDR2 SVGAGI (reference sequence). This CDR3 comprises 14 residues. CDR3 region: CASNPSWRSTEAFF.